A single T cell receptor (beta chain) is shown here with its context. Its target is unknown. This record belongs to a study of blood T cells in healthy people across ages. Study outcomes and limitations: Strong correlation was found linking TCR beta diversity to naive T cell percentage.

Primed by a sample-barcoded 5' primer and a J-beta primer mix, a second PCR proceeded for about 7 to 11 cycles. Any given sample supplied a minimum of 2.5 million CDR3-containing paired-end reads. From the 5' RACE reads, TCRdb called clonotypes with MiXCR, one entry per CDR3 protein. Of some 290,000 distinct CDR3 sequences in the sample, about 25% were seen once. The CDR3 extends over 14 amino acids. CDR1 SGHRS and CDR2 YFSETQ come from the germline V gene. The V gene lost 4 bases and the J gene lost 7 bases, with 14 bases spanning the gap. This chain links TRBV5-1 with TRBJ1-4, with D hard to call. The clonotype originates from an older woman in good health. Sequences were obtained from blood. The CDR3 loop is CASSQDNASEKLFF. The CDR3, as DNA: TGCGCCAGCAGCCAAGACAATGCGAGTGAAAAACTGTTTTTT.